This T cell receptor beta chain stems from a study of blood T cell repertoires in COVID-19. Study-level information: The United States, Italy and Spain provided the acute and convalescent COVID-19 samples. PBMCs, B-cell-depleted T cells, or T cells were the source of the cDNA or gDNA that made up the material.

The authors' processing: Counts of nucleated cells, estimated from reference gene primer amplification, were obtained. Clones were read by immunoSEQ multiplex PCR, and TCRdb kept only the in-frame ones, dropping some. V, J and clone size reflect that table, while D and trimming were determined from the DNA. The table lists approximately 380,000 clones, around 85% of them singletons. Trimming took off 2 bases at V and 4 bases at J, with 13 bases between the two ends. The CDR3 covers 14 residues. Germline V CDR1 and CDR2: SGHNT, YYREEE (reference sequence). V and J are TRBV5-4 and TRBJ2-7; D is perhaps TRBD2 (6 bases). What was sequenced was peripheral blood. The receptor comes from a woman under 30 with acute or convalescent COVID-19. The CDR3 nucleotides are TGTGCCAGCAGCTTTGGGGGGACCGGGTACGAGCAGTACTTC. Translated: CASSFGGTGYEQYF. The entire variable domain, with the rest obtained from reference TRBV5-4 and TRBJ2-7, is as follows: ETGVTQSPTHLIKTRGQQVTLRCSSQSGHNTVSWYQQALGQGPQFIFQYYREEENGRGNFPPRFSGLQFPNYSSELNVNALELDDSALYLCASSFGGTGYEQYFGPGTRLTVT.